The following is a T cell receptor (beta chain) sequence with its context. Assay: immunoSEQ multiplex PCR; the TCRdb copy retains only in-frame clones and omits some. This table holds tens of thousands of clones, around 92% found once. The sample is drawn from a study of T cell changes during pregnancy in multiple sclerosis. From germline, CDR1 is SGHNT and CDR2 YYREEE (reference sequence). The CDR3 loop spans 14 amino acids. V dropped 3 bases and J dropped 4; count of bases not matched to a gene: 4. The TCR was taken from a female donor with multiple sclerosis, enrolled in a pregnancy study. The chain is built from TRBV5-4 and TRBJ2-1; 7 nucleotides align to TRBD2. This specimen consisted of CD4+ T cells from peripheral blood mononuclear cells, obtained in the third trimester of pregnancy. The CDR3 here is CASSSGTNYNEQFF. Written as DNA, the CDR3 is TGTGCCAGCAGCTCAGGGACTAATTACAATGAGCAGTTCTTC.